A selection of T cell receptor beta chains follows, all from one sample in a study of lymphopenia after photon versus proton radiotherapy. Libraries were prepared by immunoSEQ multiplex PCR; TCRdb keeps only in-frame clonotypes and omits some of them. Here the sample spans approximately 71,000 clones, more than 75% being singletons. Sequenced here: peripheral blood, sampled from a patient treated with photon-based radiotherapy. The receptors here all came from a woman aged 65 to 85 with pancreatic cancer. Each CDR3 is given with its conserved first and last residue. Each record gives: clone size, J gene, V gene, D gene, CDR3 protein, CDR3 DNA. D genes are given only for firm matches. The size field is filled for only some rows; it gives once, few, many or a size class.

. | TRBJ2-5 | TRBV21-1 | . | CASSRMGGGFSQETQYF | TGTGCCAGCAGCCGAATGGGCGGCGGCTTTTCCCAAGAGACCCAGTACTTC
. | TRBJ1-2 | TRBV28 | TRBD1 | CASSLTGNYGYTF | TGTGCCAGCAGTCTGACAGGGAACTATGGCTACACCTTC
. | TRBJ2-3 | TRBV6-1 | . | CASSEESSRLVGTDTQYF | TGTGCCAGCAGTGAAGAGTCTTCCCGACTAGTCGGTACAGATACGCAGTATTTT
. | TRBJ1-3 | TRBV28 | . | CASSFPGNTIYF | TGTGCCAGCAGTTTCCCGGGAAACACCATATATTTT
. | TRBJ1-2 | TRBV29-1 | TRBD1 | CSVVRQGYYGYTF | TGCAGCGTCGTGAGACAGGGATACTATGGCTACACCTTC
. | TRBJ2-3 | TRBV28 | TRBD2 | CASSLAGSTDTQYF | TGTGCCAGCAGCCTAGCGGGAAGCACAGATACGCAGTATTTT
. | TRBJ2-1 | TRBV29-1 | . | CSVGMPGLYNEQFF | TGCAGCGTTGGAATGCCGGGACTCTACAATGAGCAGTTCTTC
. | TRBJ2-5 | TRBV25-1 | TRBD1 | CASSGSQGIWETQYF | TGTGCCAGCAGTGGATCACAGGGGATTTGGGAGACCCAGTACTTC
once | TRBJ2-1 | TRBV6-1 | . | CASVEGSATIYEQFF | TGTGCCAGCGTCGAAGGGAGCGCAACAATCTATGAGCAGTTCTTC
. | TRBJ2-5 | TRBV11-2 | . | CASSLVIGSGQETQYF | TGTGCCAGCAGCTTAGTAATCGGGAGTGGCCAAGAGACCCAGTACTTC
once | TRBJ2-7 | TRBV25-1 | . | CASSEWGVYEQYF | TGTGCCAGCAGTGAATGGGGGGTCTACGAGCAGTACTTC
. | TRBJ2-7 | TRBV11-2 | TRBD1 | CASSLSTGGTGGKQYF | TGTGCCAGCAGCTTATCGACAGGTGGGACAGGGGGTAAACAGTACTTC
. | TRBJ1-5 | TRBV29-1 | TRBD1 | CSVATGTGDQPQHF | TGCAGCGTTGCAACCGGGACAGGGGATCAGCCCCAGCATTTT
. | TRBJ1-3 | TRBV7-2 | TRBD1 | CASSEDRGLANTIYF | TGTGCCAGCAGCGAGGACAGGGGTTTAGCAAACACCATATATTTT
. | TRBJ2-3 | TRBV7-2 | . | CASSFWGSGGPDTQYF | TGTGCCAGCAGCTTCTGGGGCTCCGGCGGCCCAGATACGCAGTATTTT
. | TRBJ1-1 | TRBV6-5 | . | CASSYSTGRGYTEAFF | TGTGCCAGCAGTTACTCGACGGGCCGGGGTTACACTGAAGCTTTCTTT
. | TRBJ2-7 | TRBV5-1 | . | CASSFTQGGEQYF | TGCGCCAGCAGCTTTACCCAGGGGGGCGAGCAGTACTTC
. | TRBJ2-5 | TRBV30 | . | CAWSVSSQETQYF | TGTGCCTGGAGTGTAAGTTCGCAAGAGACCCAGTACTTC
. | TRBJ2-2 | TRBV9 | TRBD2 | CASSPWGEGTGELFF | TGTGCCAGCAGCCCATGGGGGGAGGGCACCGGGGAGCTGTTTTTT
. | TRBJ1-1 | TRBV30 | . | CAWSPPGLRGVTEAFF | TGTGCCTGGAGCCCTCCGGGACTCAGGGGTGTCACTGAAGCTTTCTTT
. | TRBJ2-7 | TRBV27 | . | CASSPPGRAEQYF | TGTGCCAGCAGCCCCCCCGGGCGTGCCGAGCAGTACTTC
. | TRBJ2-7 | TRBV10-1 | . | CASSVGGLLWEQYF | TGCGCCAGCAGTGTCGGGGGCCTCCTATGGGAGCAGTACTTC
. | TRBJ2-5 | TRBV27 | . | CASRRVSEETQYF | TGTGCCAGCCGGAGGGTATCAGAAGAGACCCAGTACTTC
. | TRBJ1-5 | TRBV6-1 | . | CASSEGPGQPQHF | TGTGCCAGCAGTGAAGGGCCGGGTCAGCCCCAGCATTTT
. | TRBJ2-5 | TRBV5-1 | . | CASSGGPGGGETQYF | TGCGCCAGCAGCGGGGGGCCAGGCGGAGGAGAGACCCAGTACTTC
. | TRBJ2-1 | TRBV11-2 | . | CASSFAQGQFF | TGTGCCAGCAGCTTCGCCCAGGGTCAATTCTTC
. | TRBJ2-3 | TRBV7-9 | . | CASSFSADTQYF | TGTGCCAGCAGCTTTAGCGCAGATACGCAGTATTTT
. | TRBJ2-1 | TRBV5-1 | . | CASSPEQGTANEQFF | TGCGCCAGCAGCCCAGAACAGGGGACTGCGAATGAGCAGTTCTTC
medium-sized | TRBJ1-1 | TRBV6-5 | . | CASRGGGNTEAFF | TGTGCCAGCAGGGGAGGAGGGAACACTGAAGCTTTCTTT
once | TRBJ2-7 | TRBV7-9 | TRBD2 | CASSPGLVGHEQYF | TGTGCCAGCAGCCCTGGACTAGTCGGCCACGAGCAGTACTTC
. | TRBJ2-3 | TRBV5-1 | . | CASSLDWSQGRAQYF | TGCGCCAGCAGCTTGGATTGGTCGCAGGGTAGAGCGCAGTATTTT
. | TRBJ1-5 | TRBV27 | TRBD1 | CASSYTGAQPQHF | TGTGCCAGCAGTTATACAGGGGCTCAGCCCCAGCATTTT
. | TRBJ2-5 | TRBV7-8 | . | CASSLMREATQYF | TGTGCCAGCAGCTTAATGAGGGAGGCGACCCAGTACTTC
. | TRBJ1-4 | TRBV7-6 | . | CASSLGSGGQGKLFF | TGTGCCAGCAGCTTAGGCAGCGGGGGGCAGGGAAAACTGTTTTTT
. | TRBJ2-2 | TRBV10-3 | . | CAITGDTGELFF | TGTGCCATCACGGGAGACACCGGGGAGCTGTTTTTT
. | TRBJ2-1 | TRBV7-6 | . | CASSLRPGANEQFF | TGTGCCAGCAGCTTACGACCAGGGGCCAATGAGCAGTTCTTC
. | TRBJ2-6 | TRBV6-5 | . | CASSSQESGANVLTF | TGTGCCAGCAGTTCCCAGGAATCTGGGGCCAACGTCCTGACTTTC
. | TRBJ1-3 | TRBV28 | . | CASSLRSGESGNTIYF | TGTGCCAGCAGTTTACGTTCAGGGGAATCTGGAAACACCATATATTTT
. | TRBJ1-1 | TRBV19 | . | CASSGRWDAAFF | TGTGCCAGTAGTGGAAGATGGGACGCGGCTTTCTTT
. | TRBJ1-1 | TRBV5-1 | . | CASSFQGSGTEAFF | TGCGCCAGCAGCTTTCAGGGAAGTGGCACTGAAGCTTTCTTT
once | TRBJ1-1 | TRBV2 | . | CASNSMNTEAFF | TGTGCCAGCAACAGCATGAACACTGAAGCTTTCTTT
. | TRBJ1-2 | TRBV29-1 | . | CSVWSDNYGYTF | TGCAGCGTCTGGAGCGATAACTATGGCTACACCTTC
once | TRBJ1-2 | TRBV9 | . | CASSSTAGGYTF | TGTGCCAGCAGTTCCACCGCCGGGGGCTACACCTTC
. | TRBJ2-5 | TRBV28 | TRBD1 | CASSLRKGAHRETQYF | TGTGCCAGCAGTTTACGGAAGGGGGCGCATCGGGAGACCCAGTACTTC
once | TRBJ2-5 | TRBV25-1 | . | CASSVVGGVETQYF | TGTGCCAGCAGTGTGGTAGGGGGGGTGGAGACCCAGTACTTC
once | TRBJ1-1 | TRBV11-2 | TRBD1 | CASSLQGTGTGRAEAFF | TGTGCCAGCAGCTTACAAGGAACCGGGACAGGGAGAGCTGAAGCTTTCTTT
. | TRBJ2-7 | TRBV9 | TRBD1 | CASSSDRGYEQYF | TGTGCCAGCAGCTCCGACAGGGGCTACGAGCAGTACTTC
. | TRBJ2-1 | TRBV7-9 | . | CASTLAGSGEQFF | TGTGCCAGCACCCTCGCAGGGTCGGGTGAGCAGTTCTTC
. | TRBJ2-5 | TRBV7-8 | . | CASSLVFQETQYF | TGTGCCAGCAGCTTAGTCTTCCAAGAGACCCAGTACTTC
once | TRBJ2-7 | TRBV27 | . | CASSLKMGVPYEQYF | TGTGCCAGCAGTTTAAAGATGGGGGTACCCTACGAGCAGTACTTC
few | TRBJ2-3 | TRBV29-1 | TRBD1 | CSVLSGTGGGADTQYF | TGCAGCGTTCTCTCCGGGACAGGGGGCGGCGCAGATACGCAGTATTTT
. | TRBJ1-2 | TRBV4-1 | . | CASSLGRDGGYGYTF | TGCGCCAGCAGCCTGGGGAGGGATGGGGGCTATGGCTACACCTTC
. | TRBJ2-2 | TRBV4-3 | . | CASSHTGTLFF | TGCGCCAGCAGCCACACGGGCACTCTGTTTTTT
. | TRBJ2-3 | TRBV29-1 | TRBD1 | CSVTGTGSTDTQYF | TGCAGCGTTACCGGGACAGGGAGCACAGATACGCAGTATTTT
. | TRBJ2-1 | TRBV2 | . | CAGADRSYNEQFF | TGTGCCGGCGCGGATCGCTCTTACAATGAGCAGTTCTTC
. | TRBJ1-3 | TRBV6-5 | . | CASSRFTGNTIYF | TGTGCCAGCAGCCGGTTCACTGGAAACACCATATATTTT
. | TRBJ1-1 | TRBV7-9 | . | CASSPDNRNTEAFF | TGTGCCAGCAGCCCGGACAACCGAAACACTGAAGCTTTCTTT
. | TRBJ2-5 | TRBV4-3 | TRBD2 | CASSLRTSGPQETQYF | TGCGCCAGCAGCCTGCGGACTAGCGGCCCACAAGAGACCCAGTACTTC